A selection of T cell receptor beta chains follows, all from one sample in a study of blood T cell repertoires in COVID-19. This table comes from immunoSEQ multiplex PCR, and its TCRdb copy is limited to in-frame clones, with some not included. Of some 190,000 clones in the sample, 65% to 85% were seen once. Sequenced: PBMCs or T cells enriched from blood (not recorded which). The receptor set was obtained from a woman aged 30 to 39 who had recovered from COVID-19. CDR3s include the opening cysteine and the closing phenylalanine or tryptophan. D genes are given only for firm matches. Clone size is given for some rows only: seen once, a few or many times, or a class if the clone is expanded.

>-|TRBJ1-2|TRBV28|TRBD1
TGTGCCAGCAGCACGGACAGGGCCGGCTACACCTTC
CASSTDRAGYTF
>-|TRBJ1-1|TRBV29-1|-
TGCAGCGTCAAAACAGGGATGAACACTGAAGCTTTCTTT
CSVKTGMNTEAFF
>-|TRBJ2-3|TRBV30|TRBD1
TGTGCCTGGAGACAGGGGGCTACAGATACGCAGTATTTT
CAWRQGATDTQYF
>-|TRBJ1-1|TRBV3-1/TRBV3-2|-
TGTGCCAGCAGACTGCGTGGGGAGGCCGAAGCTTTCTTT
CASRLRGEAEAFF
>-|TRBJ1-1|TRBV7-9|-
TGTGCCAGCAGCTTAAGGGGCACTGAAGCTTTCTTT
CASSLRGTEAFF
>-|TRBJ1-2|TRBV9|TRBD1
TGTGCCAGCAGCCCAGGGACAGGGGGTTTAGCTAACTATGGCTACACCTTC
CASSPGTGGLANYGYTF
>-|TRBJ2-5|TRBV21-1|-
TGTGCCAGCAGCAAAGACTCCTACAGAAGCAACCCGTACCAAGAGACCCAGTACTTC
CASSKDSYRSNPYQETQYF
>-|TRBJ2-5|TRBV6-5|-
TGTGCCAGTCGCCTTTGGGCCATGCAAGAGACCCAGTACTTC
CASRLWAMQETQYF
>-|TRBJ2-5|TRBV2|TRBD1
TGTGCCAGCAGTGCCGGGACAGAACTTCGGACCCAGTACTTC
CASSAGTELRTQYF
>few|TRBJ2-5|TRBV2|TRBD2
TGTGCCAGCAGCAAAGACCTAGCGGGAGTTTTAGAGACCCAGTACTTC
CASSKDLAGVLETQYF
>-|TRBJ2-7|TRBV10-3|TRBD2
TGTGCCATCAGTGATGGGACTAGCGGGCCCTACGAGCAGTACTTC
CAISDGTSGPYEQYF
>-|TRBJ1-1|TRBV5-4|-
TGTGCCAGCAGCTTGGACAGCCTGAACACTGAAGCTTTCTTT
CASSLDSLNTEAFF
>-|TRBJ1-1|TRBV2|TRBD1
TGTGCCAGCAGGGCCACGCTAGGACAGGGGGCGAACACTGAAGCTTTCTTT
CASRATLGQGANTEAFF
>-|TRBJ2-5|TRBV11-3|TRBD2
TGTGCCAGCAGCTTTAGCGGGGAGACCCAGTACTTC
CASSFSGETQYF
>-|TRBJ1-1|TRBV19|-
TGTGCCAGTAGCCAAGGGGGGGATTGGCCTGAAGCTTTCTTT
CASSQGGDWPEAFF
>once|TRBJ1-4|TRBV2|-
TGTGCCAGCCGGCGGCGGGGATCGAGCGGTGAAAAACTGTTTTTT
CASRRRGSSGEKLFF
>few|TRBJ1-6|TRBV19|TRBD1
TGTGCCAGTGGCGGACAGGGGATCAATTCACCCCTCCACTTT
CASGGQGINSPLHF
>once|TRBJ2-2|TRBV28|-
TGTGCCATCCGAAAGCCGGGGGTCGGGGACACCGGGGAGCTGTTTTTT
CAIRKPGVGDTGELFF
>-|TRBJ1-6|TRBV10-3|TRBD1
TGTGCCATCAGGCCTTCTCCCGGGACAGGGGTCAATTCACCCCTCCACTTT
CAIRPSPGTGVNSPLHF
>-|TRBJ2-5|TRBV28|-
TGTGCCAGCACTCCTGACACCCAAGAGACCCAGTACTTC
CASTPDTQETQYF
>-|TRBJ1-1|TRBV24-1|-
TGTGCCACCAGACCTCAGGGGAACACTGAAGCTTTCTTT
CATRPQGNTEAFF